This T cell receptor (beta chain) was profiled in a study of blood T cell repertoires in COVID-19. TCRdb's copy holds only in-frame clones and misses some; the assay was immunoSEQ multiplex PCR. The profile shows about 240,000 clones, around four fifths of them singletons. V lost 6 bases and J lost 2; bases outside the gene matches: 5. This CDR3 spans 15 amino acids. CDR1 and CDR2 (germline): MNHEY, SVGAGI. Sequencing used peripheral blood. The sequence was obtained from a woman between 55 and 75 years old with active or convalescent COVID-19. The chain combines TRBV6-5 with TRBJ2-7; 12 nucleotides line up with TRBD1. CDR3 sequence: CASRTGTGGAYEQYF. CDR3 bases: TGTGCCAGCAGAACCGGGACAGGGGGCGCCTACGAGCAGTACTTC.